This T cell receptor (beta chain) was recorded in a study of graft-versus-host responses after intestinal transplantation. CDR3 length equals 15 residues. The germline gives CDR1 SNHLY, CDR2 FYNNEI. Trimming left V 6 bases short and J 4 bases short, with 16 bases between. TCRdb's table, derived via immunoSEQ multiplex PCR, lists solely in-frame clones and lacks some. The sample holds approximately 75,000 clones, 85% to 95% seen once. To note about this clone: Antigen specificity is unknown.

This chain links TRBV2 with TRBJ2-1, with a weak D call TRBD2 (7 bases). The sequences come from unstimulated CD8+ T cells sorted from spleen or lymph node cells, collected before intestinal transplant. This clonotype originated in a human donor who received an intestinal transplant. The CDR3 region is CASSVGGGGYNEQFF. The CDR3 nucleotides are TGTGCCAGCAGCGTGGGGGGAGGGGGTTACAATGAGCAGTTCTTC.